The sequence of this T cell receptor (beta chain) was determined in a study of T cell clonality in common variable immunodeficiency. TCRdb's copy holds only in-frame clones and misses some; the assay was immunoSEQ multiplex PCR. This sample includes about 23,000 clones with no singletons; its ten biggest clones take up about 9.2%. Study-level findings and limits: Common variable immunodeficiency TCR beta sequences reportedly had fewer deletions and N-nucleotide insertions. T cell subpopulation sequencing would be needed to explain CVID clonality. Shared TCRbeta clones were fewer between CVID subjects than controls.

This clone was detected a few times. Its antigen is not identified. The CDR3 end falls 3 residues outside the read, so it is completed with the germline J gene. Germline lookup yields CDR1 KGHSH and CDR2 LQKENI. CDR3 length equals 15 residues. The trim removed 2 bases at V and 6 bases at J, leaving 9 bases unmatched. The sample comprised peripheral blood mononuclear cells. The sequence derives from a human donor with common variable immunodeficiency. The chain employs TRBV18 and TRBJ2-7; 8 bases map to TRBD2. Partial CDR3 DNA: TGTGCCAGCTCACCATTCGGGGGGGCCGAGTCCGAG. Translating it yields CASSPFGGAESE. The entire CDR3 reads CASSPFGGAESEQYF.